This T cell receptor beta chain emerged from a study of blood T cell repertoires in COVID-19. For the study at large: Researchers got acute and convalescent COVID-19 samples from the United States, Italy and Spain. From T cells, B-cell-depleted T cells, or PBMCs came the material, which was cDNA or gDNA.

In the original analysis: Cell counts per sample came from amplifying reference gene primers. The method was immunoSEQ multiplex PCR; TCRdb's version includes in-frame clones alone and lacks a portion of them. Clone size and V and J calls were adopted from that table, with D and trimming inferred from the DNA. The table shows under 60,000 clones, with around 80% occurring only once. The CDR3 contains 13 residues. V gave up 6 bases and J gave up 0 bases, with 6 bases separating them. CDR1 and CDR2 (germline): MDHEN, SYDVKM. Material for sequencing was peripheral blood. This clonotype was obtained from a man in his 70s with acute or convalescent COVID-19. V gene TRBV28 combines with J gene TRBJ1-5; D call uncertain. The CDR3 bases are TGTGCCAGCAGGGAGTATAGCAATCAGCCCCAGCATTTT. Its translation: CASREYSNQPQHF.